The 21 T cell receptor beta chains in this list originate from one sample, sequenced in a study of T cell responses to AZD1222 COVID-19 vaccine. The repertoire was sequenced with immunoSEQ multiplex PCR; TCRdb's copy has only in-frame clones and lacks some. The data hold roughly 120,000 clones, with around nine tenths observed a single time. The sample here was peripheral blood, taken on day 0 of AZD1222 vaccination. The receptor set was obtained from an adult in good health.

The table lists this clone with a few counts. CDR3 in DNA: TGTGCCAGTAGTATGGGACGGGACAGGGCCAACTATGGCTACACCTTC. Its protein is CASSMGRDRANYGYTF. V is TRBV19 and J is TRBJ1-2, with 9 bases matching TRBD1. Germline lookup yields CDR1 LNHDA and CDR2 SQIVND (reference sequence). This CDR3 spans 16 amino acids. V lost 3 bases to trimming and J lost 2 bases; unmatched junction nucleotides: 7.

The chain uses TRBV3-1 (or the pseudogene TRBV3-2) and TRBJ2-5; 10 positions agree with TRBD2. The CDR3 extends over 18 amino acids. Looked up from germline, CDR1 is LGHDT and CDR2 is YNNKEL (reference sequence). The ends lost 1 base at V and 4 bases at J; junction bases unmatched: 12. Written as DNA, the CDR3 is TGTGCCAGCAGCCAAGGGTTAGCGGGGGGTAGTAGCGGAGAGACCCAGTACTTC. It specifies CASSQGLAGGSSGETQYF.

This clone appeared a single time. The rearrangement links TRBV9 to TRBJ1-3; D is possibly TRBD1 (6 bases). V shed 3 bases and J shed 9 bases, with 16 bases lying between them. The germline gives CDR1 SGDLS, CDR2 YYNGEE. This CDR3 has 14 residues. The CDR3 nucleotides are TGTGCCAGCAGCGCGCAACCGGGACAAGGCACCATATATTTT. It encodes CASSAQPGQGTIYF. Based on the CDR3 plus reference TRBV9 and TRBJ1-3, the full variable domain is DSGVTQTPKHLITATGQRVTLRCSPRSGDLSVYWYQQSLDQGLQFLIQYYNGEERAKGNILERFSAQQFPDLHSELNLSSLELGDSALYFCASSAQPGQGTIYFGEGSWLTVV.

The chain links TRBV7-2 to TRBJ1-6; 8 bases align to TRBD1. Germline V gene data show CDR1 as SGHTA and CDR2 as FQGNSA. The V gene end was trimmed by 6 bases and the J gene end by 13 bases; junction bases not matched to a gene: 14. CDR3 length equals 15 residues. CDR3 in amino acids: CASSYSDRGNYPLHF. The CDR3 DNA follows: TGTGCCAGCAGTTATTCCGACAGGGGTAATTACCCCCTCCACTTT.

The rearrangement links TRBV5-1 to TRBJ2-7; TRBD1 matches at 7 bases. The V gene's germline CDR1 is SGHRS and CDR2 YFSETQ. CDR3 length: 15 amino acids. Unmatched junction bases numbered 9, after V lost 3 bases and J lost 3 bases. The CDR3 is CASSSDRDLFYEQYF. The CDR3 DNA sequence: TGCGCCAGCAGCTCAGACAGGGACCTTTTCTACGAGCAGTACTTC.

This clone was found a few times. The chain couples TRBV28 to TRBJ1-5; 9 nucleotides agree with TRBD1. The J segment lost 3 bases and the V segment lost 6 bases, leaving 6 bases of the junction unmatched. Per germline, CDR1 MDHEN and CDR2 SYDVKM. The CDR3 totals 15 residues. CDR3 nucleotides: TGTGCCAGCAGCGAACAGGGGGCAGTCAATCAGCCCCAGCATTTT. Residues: CASSEQGAVNQPQHF.

CDR3 DNA: TGTGCCAGTAGTGTCGGACGGAGGAATGAAAAACTGTTTTTT. Translation gives CASSVGRRNEKLFF. The gene calls are TRBV19 and TRBJ1-4; D gene unclear. The CDR3 extends over 14 amino acids. Germline loops: CDR1 LNHDA, CDR2 SQIVND (reference sequence). V lost 5 bases, J lost 5 bases, and 12 bases lay in between.

The V and J genes are TRBV10-2 and TRBJ2-6, with D unresolved. In germline, CDR1 is WSHSY, CDR2 SAAADI. The V gene lost 6 bases and the J gene lost 1 base, with 4 bases spanning the gap. The CDR3 is made up of 13 amino acids. In DNA form, the CDR3 reads TGCGCCAGCAGGGATTCTGGGGCCAACGTCCTGACTTTC. Translation gives CASRDSGANVLTF.

J is TRBJ2-6 and V is TRBV5-1; D uncertain. Trimming pared 4 bases from V and 1 base from J, leaving 9 bases between. The CDR3 contains 15 residues. In germline, CDR1 is SGHRS, CDR2 YFSETQ. CDR3 residues: CASSHAVSGANVLTF. For the CDR3, the DNA is TGCGCCAGCAGCCATGCCGTATCTGGGGCCAACGTCCTGACTTTC. Complete variable domain (other parts from reference TRBV5-1 and TRBJ2-6): KAGVTQTPRYLIKTRGQQVTLSCSPISGHRSVSWYQQTPGQGLQFLFEYFSETQRNKGNFPGRFSGRQFSNSRSEMNVSTLELGDSALYLCASSHAVSGANVLTFGAGSRLTVL.

The chain links TRBV9 to TRBJ2-7; tentative D call: TRBD1 (5 bases). V was trimmed by 0 bases and J by 4 bases, leaving 11 bases between them. The CDR3 is made up of 14 amino acids. Germline CDR1 and CDR2: SGDLS and YYNGEE. CDR3 coding DNA: TGTGCCAGCAGCGTAGAGGGGCGCACTTACGAGCAGTACTTC. It yields the protein CASSVEGRTYEQYF. Complete variable domain (other parts from reference TRBV9 and TRBJ2-7): DSGVTQTPKHLITATGQRVTLRCSPRSGDLSVYWYQQSLDQGLQFLIQYYNGEERAKGNILERFSAQQFPDLHSELNLSSLELGDSALYFCASSVEGRTYEQYFGPGTRLTVT.

This chain connects TRBV28 to TRBJ1-2; no firm D call. Trimming left V 10 bases short and J 10 bases short, with 19 bases between. The CDR3 runs to 12 residues. From germline, CDR1 is MDHEN and CDR2 SYDVKM. The DNA for the CDR3 is TGTGCCACCCACCCCCATGGGAGTTACTACACCTTC. This encodes CATHPHGSYYTF.

Only a few counts were recorded for this clone. The chain couples TRBV5-4 to TRBJ1-2, with 7 bases that match TRBD1. V lost 1 base and J lost 3; bases outside the gene matches: 3. This CDR3 comprises 14 residues. Germline assignment: CDR1 SGHNT and CDR2 YYREEE (reference sequence). The DNA for the CDR3 is TGTGCCAGCAGCTTGAACAGGGGAGACTATGGCTACACCTTC. Its translation is CASSLNRGDYGYTF.

The V gene is TRBV12-3 or TRBV12-4, the J gene TRBJ1-1; the D is unclear. Between the trimmed V and J ends, which lost 0 bases and 12 bases, there was a span of 11 bases. This CDR3 comprises 12 residues. The CDR3 DNA is TGTGCCAGCAGTTTAGCTCCTGTCGGGCCTTTCTTT. It encodes CASSLAPVGPFF.

The chain couples TRBV6-2 or TRBV6-3 to TRBJ1-6; 8 bases fit TRBD1. Germline CDR1 reads MNHEY; CDR2 reads SVGEGT. This CDR3 comprises 14 residues. Unmatched junction bases numbered 8, after V lost 6 bases and J lost 10 bases. As DNA, the CDR3 is TGTGCCAGCAGCCCTTGGGACAGGACGTCACCCCTCCACTTT. Translated: CASSPWDRTSPLHF.

J is TRBJ1-3 and V is TRBV5-6; D is possibly TRBD1 (5 bases). The V gene's germline CDR1 is SGHDT and CDR2 YYEEEE. Trimming took 2 bases from V and 0 from J, leaving 21 bases between them. This CDR3 spans 19 amino acids. The CDR3 region is CASSLVFSGPSISGNTIYF. CDR3 nucleotides: TGTGCCAGCAGCTTAGTTTTCTCGGGACCCAGCATCTCTGGAAACACCATATATTTT.

The rearrangement joins TRBV20-1 to TRBJ2-7, with 7 bases identical to TRBD1. The CDR3 has 11 amino acids. Per germline, CDR1 DFQATT and CDR2 SNEGSKA (reference sequence). Trimming cost V 6 bases and J 6 bases; bases outside gene matches: 5. The CDR3 spells CSAIQGIEQYF. The CDR3 region has the DNA TGCAGTGCGATACAGGGGATCGAGCAGTACTTC.

By sample share, this clone is medium-sized. The J gene is TRBJ2-3, the V gene TRBV7-9; 8 positions match TRBD2. CDR3 length equals 17 residues. V was pared by 1 base and J by 1 base, with 7 bases of the junction left unmatched. Germline V gives CDR1 SEHNR, CDR2 FQNEAQ (reference sequence). This CDR3 is CASSLGRAGERTDTQYF. CDR3 nucleotides: TGTGCCAGCAGCTTAGGTCGAGCGGGGGAGCGCACAGATACGCAGTATTTT. Supplemented by reference TRBV7-9 and TRBJ2-3, the full variable domain reads DTGVSQNPRHKITKRGQNVTFRCDPISEHNRLYWYRQTLGQGPEFLTYFQNEAQLEKSRLLSDRFSAERPKGSFSTLEIQRTEQGDSAMYLCASSLGRAGERTDTQYFGPGTRLTVL.

V is TRBV5-4 and J is TRBJ1-2; unclear D gene. With 5 bases removed from V and 5 bases from J, the gap between germline ends came to 10 bases. Germline assignment: CDR1 SGHNT and CDR2 YYREEE (reference sequence). The CDR3 consists of 12 residues. CDR3 nucleotide sequence: TGTGCCAGCAGTACAGAGGCTTATGGCTACACCTTC. Its protein is CASSTEAYGYTF.

This chain joins TRBV28 and TRBJ1-2; D is unresolved. The germline V gene has CDR1 MDHEN and CDR2 SYDVKM. The CDR3 has 12 amino acids. Trimming stripped 5 bases from V and 9 bases from J, with 13 bases between. CDR3 sequence: CASSGGIGSYTF. The CDR3 DNA follows: TGTGCCAGCAGTGGCGGGATCGGGAGCTACACCTTC.

This clone was observed a single time. The chain employs TRBV9 and TRBJ1-2; TRBD1 is a possible D gene (6 bases). The CDR3 consists of 15 residues. Trimming shortened V by 3 bases and J by 5 bases, and 17 bases separated the two germline ends. Per germline, CDR1 SGDLS and CDR2 YYNGEE. Here the CDR3 reads CASSAYRADLYGYTF. The DNA of the CDR3 is TGTGCCAGCAGCGCCTACAGGGCCGACTTATATGGCTACACCTTC.

The sample holds a few counts of this clone. V is TRBV6-2 or TRBV6-3 and J is TRBJ2-4; 14 nucleotides match TRBD2. J lost 9 bases, V lost 6 bases, and 7 bases had no gene match. Germline loops: CDR1 MNHEY, CDR2 SVGEGT. CDR3 length: 15 amino acids. In nucleotides, the CDR3 is TGTGCCAGCAGCCGACCGACTAGCGGGGGGGGCATTCAGTACTTC. Protein: CASSRPTSGGGIQYF.